The 24 T cell receptor beta chains below all came from one sample that was sequenced in a study of cytomegalovirus exposure and HLA in healthy donors. Use of 60 Vbeta and 13 Jbeta primers characterized the PCR. The assay was immunoSEQ multiplex PCR, and TCRdb's table has in-frame clones only and misses some. The table includes about 200,000 clones, about four fifths detected once. What was sequenced was PBMCs. All receptors derive from a man younger than 35 in good health and CMV-seronegative.

This sequence joins TRBV11-2 and TRBJ1-5; no definite D call. The germline CDR1 and CDR2 sequences are SGHAT and FQNNGV. V lost 0 bases and J lost 1, with 7 bases in between. The CDR3 runs to 15 residues. The CDR3: CASSLDYSSNQPQHF. The CDR3 bases are TGTGCCAGCAGCTTAGACTACAGCAGCAATCAGCCCCAGCATTTT.

The chain carries TRBV5-1 and TRBJ2-2; D is possibly TRBD2 (6 bases). CDR3 length: 14 amino acids. CDR1 SGHRS and CDR2 YFSETQ come from the germline V gene. Deletions cut 5 bases from V and 7 bases from J, with 15 bases between. The CDR3 DNA is TGCGCCAGCAGGCCCCGCGGGGAAAACGGGGAGCTGTTTTTT. Translation: CASRPRGENGELFF.

This chain links TRBV5-1 with TRBJ2-1; TRBD2 agrees at 14 bases. CDR1 is SGHRS and CDR2 is YFSETQ in the germline V gene. The CDR3 is 20 residues long. J lost 2 bases, V lost 2 bases, and 12 bases had no gene match. The chain's CDR3 is CASSLGTQGLAGVTYNEQFF. CDR3 bases: TGCGCCAGCAGCTTAGGGACTCAGGGACTAGCGGGAGTAACCTACAATGAGCAGTTCTTC.

The rearrangement uses TRBV9 and TRBJ1-3; D not resolved. V lost 0 bases and J 0 bases, leaving 7 bases between the germline ends. Germline V gene sequence: CDR1 SGDLS, CDR2 YYNGEE. CDR3 size: 15 residues. The CDR3 loop is CASSVGGYSGNTIYF. CDR3 in DNA: TGTGCCAGCAGCGTAGGCGGGTACTCTGGAAACACCATATATTTT.

The chain joins TRBV29-1 to TRBJ2-5; D uncertain. Trimming took 3 bases from V and 7 from J, leaving 6 bases between them. This CDR3 comprises 10 residues. CDR1 SQVTM and CDR2 ANQGSEA come from the germline V gene. The CDR3 DNA reads as TGCAGCGTTGATACCGGGACCCAGTACTTC. Its protein is CSVDTGTQYF. Full variable domain (rest looked up from reference TRBV29-1 and TRBJ2-5): SAVISQKPSRDICQRGTSLTIQCQVDSQVTMMFWYRQQPGQSLTLIATANQGSEATYESGFVIDKFPISRPNLTFSTLTVSNMSPEDSSIYLCSVDTGTQYFGPGTRLLVL.

V is TRBV25-1 and J is TRBJ1-1; 7 bases fit TRBD1. CDR1 and CDR2 (germline): MGHDK, SYGVNS. The J segment lost 0 bases and the V segment lost 4 bases, leaving 5 bases of the junction unmatched. The CDR3 covers 15 residues. CDR3 region: CASSGDRIMNTEAFF. CDR3 bases: TGTGCCAGCAGTGGGGACAGAATAATGAACACTGAAGCTTTCTTT.

The chain couples TRBV5-4 to TRBJ1-1; 7 bases align to TRBD1. J was trimmed by 8 bases and V by 3 bases; bases with no gene match: 10. This CDR3 has 14 residues. The V gene's germline CDR1 is SGHNT and CDR2 YYREEE (reference sequence). CDR3 in amino acids: CASSSNRGREEAFF. Here the CDR3 DNA reads TGTGCCAGCAGCTCGAATAGGGGGCGAGAGGAAGCTTTCTTT.

This clone was observed a single time. J is TRBJ1-5 and V is TRBV2, with 9 bases fitting TRBD1. CDR3 length equals 15 residues. Germline V gives CDR1 SNHLY, CDR2 FYNNEI. V was pared by 6 bases and J by 4 bases, with 7 bases of the junction left unmatched. CDR3 loop: CASSEGTGWNQPQHF. The CDR3 DNA sequence: TGTGCCAGCAGCGAGGGGACAGGGTGGAATCAGCCCCAGCATTTT.

CDR3 coding DNA: TGCAGCGTCTCCCGGGACACGGACTCTGGGGCCAACGTCCTGACTTTC. It specifies CSVSRDTDSGANVLTF. The chain recombines TRBV29-1 with TRBJ2-6; TRBD1 is a possible D gene (6 bases). With 6 bases removed from V and 0 bases from J, the gap between germline ends came to 15 bases. Per the germline V gene, CDR1 is SQVTM and CDR2 is ANQGSEA. The CDR3 consists of 16 residues.

The CDR3 DNA follows: TGTGCCACCAGCAGAGTTTGGATAGCGGGGGGGTCCTACAATGAGCAGTTCTTC. It yields the protein CATSRVWIAGGSYNEQFF. The rearrangement links TRBV15 to TRBJ2-1, with 11 bases identical to TRBD2. Trimming removed 1 base from V and 1 base from J; junction bases left unmatched: 6. The CDR3 length is 18 residues. The V gene's germline CDR1 is LNHNV and CDR2 YYDKDF (reference sequence).

This rearrangement joins TRBV4-1 to TRBJ2-7, with 9 bases identical to TRBD1. The germline V gene has CDR1 MGHRA and CDR2 YSYEKL. With 0 bases clipped from V and 7 bases from J, the junction kept 7 bases outside the gene matches. This CDR3 comprises 15 residues. The DNA for the CDR3 is TGCGCCAGCAGCCAAGAAGGGACAGGGATTCGGGAGCAGTACTTC. It encodes CASSQEGTGIREQYF.

The V and J genes are TRBV5-4 and TRBJ2-4; possibly TRBD2 for D (6 bases). The CDR3 spans 16 residues. Trimming took 0 bases from V and 0 from J, leaving 10 bases between them. Germline CDR1 reads SGHNT; CDR2 reads YYREEE (reference sequence). The CDR3 reads CASSLAGVLAKNIQYF. CDR3 nucleotide sequence: TGTGCCAGCAGCTTGGCGGGGGTCCTAGCCAAAAACATTCAGTACTTC.

The DNA of the CDR3 is TGTGCCAGCAGCGTAGGAGCGGGAGAGTCCTACAATGAGCAGTTCTTC. It translates to CASSVGAGESYNEQFF. The J gene is TRBJ2-1, the V gene TRBV9; 8 nucleotides line up with TRBD2. In germline, CDR1 is SGDLS, CDR2 YYNGEE. This CDR3 has 16 amino acids. V was pared by 0 bases and J by 1 base, with 3 bases of the junction left unmatched. The full variable domain, completed using reference TRBV9 and TRBJ2-1, is DSGVTQTPKHLITATGQRVTLRCSPRSGDLSVYWYQQSLDQGLQFLIQYYNGEERAKGNILERFSAQQFPDLHSELNLSSLELGDSALYFCASSVGAGESYNEQFFGPGTRLTVL.

The V and J genes are TRBV7-9 and TRBJ1-2; 7 bases agree with TRBD1. The V gene's germline CDR1 is SEHNR and CDR2 FQNEAQ (reference sequence). V dropped 5 bases and J dropped 4; count of bases not matched to a gene: 4. The CDR3 is 13 residues long. The CDR3 protein is CASSPRTGYGYTF. The CDR3 coding sequence is TGTGCCAGCAGCCCCCGGACAGGCTATGGCTACACCTTC.

Notes on this clone: One end of the junction does not line up with germline, which may come from a read error. The gene calls are TRBV7-7 and TRBJ2-6, with D possibly TRBD1 on 5 matching bases. The CDR3 has 15 residues. The germline V gene encodes CDR1 SSHAT and CDR2 FNYEAQ (reference sequence). CDR3 bases: TGTGCTAGCAGTCCCCAGGGCTCTGGGGCCAACGTCCTGACTTTC. Protein product: CASSPQGSGANVLTF.

The chain links TRBV5-1 to TRBJ2-3, with D tentatively TRBD1 (6 bases). Germline V CDR1 and CDR2: SGHRS, YFSETQ. The CDR3 loop spans 15 amino acids. Trimming stripped 2 bases from V and 6 bases from J, with 16 bases between. CDR3 protein: CASSFGGQGSDTQYF. The CDR3 region has the DNA TGCGCCAGCAGCTTCGGTGGGCAGGGGAGTGATACGCAGTATTTT.

This chain connects TRBV10-3 to TRBJ1-6; tentative D call: TRBD1 (5 bases). V gave up 6 bases and J gave up 7 bases, with 13 bases separating them. From germline, CDR1 is ENHRY and CDR2 SYGVKD. This CDR3 has 14 amino acids. CDR3 region: CAISHGTQNSPLHF. The CDR3 region has the DNA TGTGCCATCAGCCACGGGACTCAGAATTCACCCCTCCACTTT.

The rearrangement joins TRBV7-2 to TRBJ1-2; D uncertain. Looked up from germline, CDR1 is SGHTA and CDR2 is FQGNSA. V shed 8 bases and J shed 4 bases, with 17 bases lying between them. The CDR3 is 14 residues long. The CDR3 reads CASSASPAGYGYTF. The DNA of the CDR3 is TGTGCCAGCTCAGCTTCACCGGCGGGCTATGGCTACACCTTC. The full variable domain, completed using reference TRBV7-2 and TRBJ1-2, is GAGVSQSPSNKVTEKGKDVELRCDPISGHTALYWYRQSLGQGLEFLIYFQGNSAPDKSGLPSDRFSAERTGGSVSTLTIQRTQQEDSAVYLCASSASPAGYGYTFGSGTRLTVV.

This chain joins TRBV28 and TRBJ2-1; D possibly corresponds to TRBD2 (6 bases). Per the germline V gene, CDR1 is MDHEN and CDR2 is SYDVKM. Trimming cost V 4 bases and J 5 bases, with 18 bases left between them. The CDR3 runs 16 residues. The CDR3 protein is CASSSSDYLMDNEQFF. CDR3 nucleotide sequence: TGTGCCAGCAGTTCATCGGACTATTTAATGGACAATGAGCAGTTCTTC.

V gene TRBV18 combines with J gene TRBJ1-1; D possibly corresponds to TRBD1 (5 bases). V dropped 2 bases and J dropped 3 bases, with 13 bases sitting between them. This CDR3 is 15 amino acids long. Germline V gene sequence: CDR1 KGHSH, CDR2 LQKENI. The CDR3, as DNA: TGTGCCAGCTCACCATCTGCAGGGTCCCACACTGAAGCTTTCTTT. Its translation is CASSPSAGSHTEAFF.

This clone showed up just once. This rearrangement joins TRBV6-1 to TRBJ1-3; unclear D gene. The CDR3 has 15 amino acids. CDR1 and CDR2 (germline): MNHNS, SASEGT. V lost 4 bases and J lost 0, with 10 bases in between. DNA of the CDR3: TGTGCCAGCAGTGTGGAGCTGTACTCTGGAAACACCATATATTTT. Its protein product is CASSVELYSGNTIYF.

The V and J genes are TRBV7-2 and TRBJ2-5, with D possibly matching TRBD1 (7 bases). Trimming took off 5 bases at V and 7 bases at J, with 17 bases between the two ends. CDR1 is SGHTA and CDR2 is FQGNSA in the germline V gene. There are 14 residues in the CDR3. In DNA, the CDR3 is TGTGCCAGCAGCGGGGGCCCAGGGGGAGGGACCCAGTACTTC. Encoded protein: CASSGGPGGGTQYF.

J is TRBJ1-6 and V is TRBV28; D perhaps matches TRBD1 (5 bases). The germline V and J ends were trimmed by 4 bases and 13 bases, with 20 bases remaining between them. Germline V gives CDR1 MDHEN, CDR2 SYDVKM. This CDR3 comprises 15 residues. The CDR3 bases are TGTGCCAGCAGTTCCCCGGACGGAGGGACTACGCCCCTCCACTTT. This codes for CASSSPDGGTTPLHF.

The chain couples TRBV9 to TRBJ2-3; 7 nucleotides agree with TRBD1. The ends lost 4 bases at V and 2 bases at J; junction bases unmatched: 16. From germline, CDR1 is SGDLS and CDR2 YYNGEE. The CDR3 loop spans 18 amino acids. The CDR3 bases are TGTGCCAGCAGCCAGGTCCAGGGGGTAAGGGATTACACAGATACGCAGTATTTT. The encoded protein is CASSQVQGVRDYTDTQYF.